These 8 T cell receptor beta chains share one sample of origin, sequenced in a study of human T cells and chemical hapten exposure. MiXCR, run by TCRdb on the RACE reads, gives a single entry per CDR3 protein. Among tens of thousands of distinct CDR3 sequences, around 12% were seen once, and the ten largest hold 2% to 3%. Time point meaning: patch test 3, about 24 weeks after DPC sensitization. Treatment here: therapeutic diphenylcyclopropenone sensitization with weekly scalp DPC. Here the sequenced sample was whole blood, taken in connection with sensitization to the hapten diphenylcyclopropenone (DPC). These receptors were collected from a man aged 25 to 40 with alopecia areata. Some clones in this sample may be carry-over from other donors' samples.

This clonotype has just a few counts. The chain has TRBV7-2 and TRBJ2-7; D unresolved. The CDR3 has 15 amino acids. The V gene lost 1 base and the J gene lost 0 bases, with 10 bases spanning the gap. Germline CDR1 and CDR2: SGHTA and FQGNSA. The CDR3 sequence: CASSLGPSDSYEQYF. The CDR3, as DNA: TGTGCCAGCAGCTTAGGCCCCAGTGACTCCTACGAGCAGTACTTC.

The V call is TRBV29-1, the J call TRBJ2-7; TRBD2 aligns across 7 bases. V was clipped by 4 bases and J by 6 bases; unmatched bases: 0. Germline V gives CDR1 SQVTM, CDR2 ANQGSEA. This CDR3 is 10 amino acids long. CDR3 in amino acids: CSVGGGEQYF. CDR3 bases: TGCAGCGTTGGCGGGGGCGAGCAGTACTTC.

The chain employs TRBV10-3 and TRBJ1-3; the D gene is possibly TRBD1 (5 bases). The CDR3 covers 13 residues. CDR1 ENHRY and CDR2 SYGVKD come from the germline V gene. The V gene lost 9 bases and the J gene lost 4 bases, with 13 bases spanning the gap. The CDR3 protein is CAISGTDGNTIYF. The CDR3 bases are TGTGCCATTTCAGGGACGGACGGAAACACCATATATTTT.

This clonotype was seen ten or more times. The V gene is TRBV10-3, the J gene TRBJ1-1; TRBD1 might be the D (5 bases). V dropped 11 bases and J dropped 6 bases, with 16 bases sitting between them. CDR1 ENHRY and CDR2 SYGVKD come from the germline V gene. The CDR3 spans 12 residues. The CDR3 nucleotides read TGTGCCTGCTCCACAGGAGCCGCTGAAGCTTTCTTT. This encodes CACSTGAAEAFF.

The J gene is TRBJ1-1, the V gene TRBV5-1; 9 positions agree with TRBD1. After removal of 2 bases from V and 3 bases from J, the junction contained 8 bases not matched to a gene. Germline V gene lookup returns CDR1 SGHRS and CDR2 YFSETQ. This CDR3 region has 16 residues. The CDR3 DNA is TGCGCCAGCAGCTTAATACAGGGGGCTGAATACACTGAAGCTTTCTTT. It translates to CASSLIQGAEYTEAFF. The full variable domain, completed using reference TRBV5-1 and TRBJ1-1, is KAGVTQTPRYLIKTRGQQVTLSCSPISGHRSVSWYQQTPGQGLQFLFEYFSETQRNKGNFPGRFSGRQFSNSRSEMNVSTLELGDSALYLCASSLIQGAEYTEAFFGQGTRLTVV.

The rearrangement joins TRBV28 to TRBJ1-5; no firm D call. The V and J ends lost 11 bases and 3 bases respectively, with 17 bases between them. The CDR3 is made up of 14 amino acids. Looked up from germline, CDR1 is MDHEN and CDR2 is SYDVKM. CDR3 sequence reads: CASSRALLNQPQHF. DNA of the CDR3: TGTGCCTCCTCGAGGGCCCTACTCAATCAGCCCCAGCATTTT.

In its sample, this clonotype was seen a few times. The rearrangement uses TRBV4-3 and TRBJ2-1, with D possibly being TRBD1 (5 bases). Germline-derived CDR1 and CDR2 are LGHNA and YSLEER. The CDR3 runs to 14 residues. Trimming removed 7 bases from V and 3 bases from J, with 13 bases in between. In DNA, the CDR3 is TGCGCCAGCACGGTGACAGAAAGCTACAATGAGCAGTTCTTC. The encoded protein is CASTVTESYNEQFF.

This chain links TRBV28 with TRBJ1-6; D remains unclear. Germline V gene sequence: CDR1 MDHEN, CDR2 SYDVKM. The CDR3 totals 14 residues. Trimming shortened V by 2 bases and J by 7 bases, and 9 bases separated the two germline ends. This CDR3 reads CASSLLQPNSPLHF. CDR3 sequence (DNA): TGTGCCAGCAGTTTACTACAGCCAAATTCACCCCTCCACTTT.